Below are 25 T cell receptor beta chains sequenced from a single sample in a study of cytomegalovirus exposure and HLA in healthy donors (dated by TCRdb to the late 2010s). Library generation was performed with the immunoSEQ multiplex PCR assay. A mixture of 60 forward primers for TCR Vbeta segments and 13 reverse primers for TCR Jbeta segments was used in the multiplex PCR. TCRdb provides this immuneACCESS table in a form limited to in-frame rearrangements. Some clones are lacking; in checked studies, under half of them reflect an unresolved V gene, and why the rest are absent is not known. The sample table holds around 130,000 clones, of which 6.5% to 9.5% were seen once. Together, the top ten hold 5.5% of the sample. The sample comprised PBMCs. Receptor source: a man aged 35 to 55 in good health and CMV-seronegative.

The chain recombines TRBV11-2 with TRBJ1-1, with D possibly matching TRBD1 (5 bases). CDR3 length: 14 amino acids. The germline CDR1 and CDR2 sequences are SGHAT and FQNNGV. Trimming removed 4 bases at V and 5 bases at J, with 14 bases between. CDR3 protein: CASSWGTGGTEAFF. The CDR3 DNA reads TGTGCCAGCAGCTGGGGGACGGGGGGTACTGAAGCTTTCTTT. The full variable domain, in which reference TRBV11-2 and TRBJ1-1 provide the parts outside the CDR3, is EAGVAQSPRYKIIEKRQSVAFWCNPISGHATLYWYQQILGQGPKLLIQFQNNGVVDDSQLPKDRFSAERLKGVDSTLKIQPAKLEDSAVYLCASSWGTGGTEAFFGQGTRLTVV.

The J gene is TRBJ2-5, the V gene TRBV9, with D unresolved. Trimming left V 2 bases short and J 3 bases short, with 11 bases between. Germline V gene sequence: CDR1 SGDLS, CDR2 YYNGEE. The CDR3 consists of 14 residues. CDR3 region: CASSVSREEETQYF. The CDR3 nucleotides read TGTGCCAGCAGCGTCTCCAGAGAGGAAGAGACCCAGTACTTC.

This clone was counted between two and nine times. For the CDR3, the DNA is TGCGCCAGCAGTGAAGGGGGCTCCTACGAGCAGTACTTC. This translates into CASSEGGSYEQYF. V gene TRBV10-1 combines with J gene TRBJ2-7, with a weak D call TRBD1 (6 bases). CDR1 WNHNN and CDR2 SYGVQD come from the germline V gene (reference sequence). With 3 bases removed from V and 0 bases from J, the gap between germline ends came to 6 bases. The CDR3 is 13 residues long.

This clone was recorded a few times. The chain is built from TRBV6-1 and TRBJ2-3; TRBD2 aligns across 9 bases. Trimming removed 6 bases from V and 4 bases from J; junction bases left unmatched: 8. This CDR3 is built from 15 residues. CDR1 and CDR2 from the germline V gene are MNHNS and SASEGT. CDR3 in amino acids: CASRDPSGVADTQYF. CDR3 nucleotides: TGTGCCAGCAGGGATCCTAGCGGGGTTGCAGATACGCAGTATTTT.

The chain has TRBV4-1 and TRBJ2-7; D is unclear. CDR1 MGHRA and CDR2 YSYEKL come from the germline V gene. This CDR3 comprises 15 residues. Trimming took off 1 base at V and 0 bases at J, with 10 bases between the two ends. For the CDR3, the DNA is TGCGCCAGCAGCCAAGGGCCCCAAAGCTCCTACGAGCAGTACTTC. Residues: CASSQGPQSSYEQYF.

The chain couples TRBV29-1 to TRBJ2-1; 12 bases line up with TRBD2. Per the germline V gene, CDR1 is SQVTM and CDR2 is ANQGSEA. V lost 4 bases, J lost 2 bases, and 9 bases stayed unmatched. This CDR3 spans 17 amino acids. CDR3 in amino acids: CSVVGASGGAPYNEQFF. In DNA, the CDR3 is TGCAGCGTTGTGGGGGCTAGCGGGGGGGCCCCCTACAATGAGCAGTTCTTC.

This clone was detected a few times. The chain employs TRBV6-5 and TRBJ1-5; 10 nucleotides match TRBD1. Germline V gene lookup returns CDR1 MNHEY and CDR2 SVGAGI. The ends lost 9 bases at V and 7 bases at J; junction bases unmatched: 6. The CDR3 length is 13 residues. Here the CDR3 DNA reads TGTGCCAGTAAAGGACAGGGGGGACAGCCCCAGCATTTT. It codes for CASKGQGGQPQHF.

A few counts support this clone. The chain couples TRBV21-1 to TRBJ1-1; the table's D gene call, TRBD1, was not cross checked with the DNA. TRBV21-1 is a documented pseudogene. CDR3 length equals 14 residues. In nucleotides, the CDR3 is TGTGCCAGCAGCAATGGGGGCGAATTTGTGGGGGCTTTCTTT. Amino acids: CASSNGGEFVGAFF.

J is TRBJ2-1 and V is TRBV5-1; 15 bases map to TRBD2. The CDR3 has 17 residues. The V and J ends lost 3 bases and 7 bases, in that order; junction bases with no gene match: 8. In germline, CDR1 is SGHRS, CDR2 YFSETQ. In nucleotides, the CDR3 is TGCGCCAGCAGCTCCGGGACTAGCGGGGGGCTGTTGAATGAGCAGTTCTTC. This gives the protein CASSSGTSGGLLNEQFF. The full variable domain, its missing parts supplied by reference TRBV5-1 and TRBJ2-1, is KAGVTQTPRYLIKTRGQQVTLSCSPISGHRSVSWYQQTPGQGLQFLFEYFSETQRNKGNFPGRFSGRQFSNSRSEMNVSTLELGDSALYLCASSSGTSGGLLNEQFFGPGTRLTVL.

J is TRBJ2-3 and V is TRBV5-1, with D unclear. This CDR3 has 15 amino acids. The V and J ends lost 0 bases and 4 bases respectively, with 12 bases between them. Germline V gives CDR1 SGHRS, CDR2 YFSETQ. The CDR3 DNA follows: TGCGCCAGCAGCTTGGAGTTGTTGGGCGCAGATACGCAGTATTTT. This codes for CASSLELLGADTQYF.

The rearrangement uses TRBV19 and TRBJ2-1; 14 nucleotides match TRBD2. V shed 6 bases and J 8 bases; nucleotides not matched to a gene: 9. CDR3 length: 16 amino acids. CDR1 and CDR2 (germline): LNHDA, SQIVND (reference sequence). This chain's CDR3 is CASRDTGTSGGYEQFF. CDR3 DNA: TGTGCCAGTAGAGACACTGGGACTAGCGGGGGATATGAGCAGTTCTTC.

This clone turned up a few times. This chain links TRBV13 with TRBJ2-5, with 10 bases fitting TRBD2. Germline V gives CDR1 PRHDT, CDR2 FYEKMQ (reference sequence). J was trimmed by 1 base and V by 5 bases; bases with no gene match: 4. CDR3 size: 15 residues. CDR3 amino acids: CASSPRTSGQETQYF. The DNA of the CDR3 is TGTGCCAGCAGCCCACGGACTAGCGGCCAAGAGACCCAGTACTTC.

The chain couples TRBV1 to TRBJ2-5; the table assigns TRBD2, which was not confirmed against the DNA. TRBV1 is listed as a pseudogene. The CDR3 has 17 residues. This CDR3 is CTSSQDEGTSGQATQYF. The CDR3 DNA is TGCACCAGCAGCCAAGATGAGGGGACTAGCGGGCAAGCGACCCAGTACTTC.

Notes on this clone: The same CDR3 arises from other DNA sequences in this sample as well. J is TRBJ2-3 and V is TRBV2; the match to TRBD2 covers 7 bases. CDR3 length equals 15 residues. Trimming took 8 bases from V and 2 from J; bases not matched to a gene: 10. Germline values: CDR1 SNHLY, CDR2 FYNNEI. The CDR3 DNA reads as TGTGCCAGCCCCCCCAGCGGGGCCTTCACAGATACGCAGTATTTT. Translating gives CASPPSGAFTDTQYF.

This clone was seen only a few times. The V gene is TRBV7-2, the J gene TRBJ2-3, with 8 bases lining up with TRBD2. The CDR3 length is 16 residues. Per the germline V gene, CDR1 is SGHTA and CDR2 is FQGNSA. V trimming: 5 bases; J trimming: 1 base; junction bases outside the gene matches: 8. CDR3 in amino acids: CASSPTSGPGTDTQYF. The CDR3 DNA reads TGTGCCAGCAGCCCTACTAGCGGACCTGGCACAGATACGCAGTATTTT.

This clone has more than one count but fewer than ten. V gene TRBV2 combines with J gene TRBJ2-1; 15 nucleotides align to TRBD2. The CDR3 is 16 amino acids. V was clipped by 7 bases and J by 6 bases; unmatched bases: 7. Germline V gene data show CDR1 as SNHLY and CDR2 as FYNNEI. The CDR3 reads CASIPGLAGGPNEQFF. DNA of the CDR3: TGTGCCAGCATACCGGGACTAGCGGGGGGACCCAATGAGCAGTTCTTC.

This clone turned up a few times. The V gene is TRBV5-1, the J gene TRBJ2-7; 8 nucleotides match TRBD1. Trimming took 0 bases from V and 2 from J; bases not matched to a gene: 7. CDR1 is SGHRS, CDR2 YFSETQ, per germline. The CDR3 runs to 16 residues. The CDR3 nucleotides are TGCGCCAGCAGCTTGGCCCAACTGACAGGGGCCTACGAGCAGTACTTC. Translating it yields CASSLAQLTGAYEQYF.

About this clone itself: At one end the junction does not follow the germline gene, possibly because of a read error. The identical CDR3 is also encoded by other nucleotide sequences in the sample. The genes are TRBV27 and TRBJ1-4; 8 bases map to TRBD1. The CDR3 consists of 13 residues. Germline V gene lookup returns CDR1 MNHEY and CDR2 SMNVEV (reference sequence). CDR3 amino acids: CASRGQVYEKLFF. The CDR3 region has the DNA TGTGCCAGCAGGGGACAGGTGTATGAAAAGCTGTTTTTT. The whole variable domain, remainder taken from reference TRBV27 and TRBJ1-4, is EAQVTQNPRYLITVTGKKLTVTCSQNMNHEYMSWYRQDPGLGLRQIYYSMNVEVTDKGDVPEGYKVSRKEKRNFPLILESPSPNQTSLYFCASRGQVYEKLFFGSGTQLSVL.

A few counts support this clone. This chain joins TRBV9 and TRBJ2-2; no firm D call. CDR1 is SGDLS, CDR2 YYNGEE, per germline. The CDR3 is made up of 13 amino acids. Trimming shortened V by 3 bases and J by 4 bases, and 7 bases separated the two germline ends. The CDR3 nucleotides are TGTGCCAGCAGCGGAACAGTCACCGGGGAGCTGTTTTTT. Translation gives CASSGTVTGELFF.

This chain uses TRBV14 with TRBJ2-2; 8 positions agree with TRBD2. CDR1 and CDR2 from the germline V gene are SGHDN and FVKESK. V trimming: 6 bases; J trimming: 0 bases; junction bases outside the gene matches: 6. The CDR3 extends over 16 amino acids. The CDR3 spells CASSISGGTNTGELFF. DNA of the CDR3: TGTGCCAGCAGTATATCGGGGGGGACGAACACCGGGGAGCTGTTTTTT.

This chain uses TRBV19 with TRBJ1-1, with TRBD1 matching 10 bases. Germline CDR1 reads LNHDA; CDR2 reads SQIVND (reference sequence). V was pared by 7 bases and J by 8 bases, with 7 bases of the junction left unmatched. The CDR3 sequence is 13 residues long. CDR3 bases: TGTGCCAGTACGGGGAGACAGGGGGCCGAAGCTTTCTTT. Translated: CASTGRQGAEAFF.

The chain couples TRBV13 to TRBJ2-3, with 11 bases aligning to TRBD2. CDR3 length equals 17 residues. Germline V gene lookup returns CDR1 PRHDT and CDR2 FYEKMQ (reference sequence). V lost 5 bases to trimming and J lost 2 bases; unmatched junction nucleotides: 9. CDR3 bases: TGTGCCAGCAGCCCCAGACTAGCGGGGTTGGACACAGATACGCAGTATTTT. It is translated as CASSPRLAGLDTDTQYF.

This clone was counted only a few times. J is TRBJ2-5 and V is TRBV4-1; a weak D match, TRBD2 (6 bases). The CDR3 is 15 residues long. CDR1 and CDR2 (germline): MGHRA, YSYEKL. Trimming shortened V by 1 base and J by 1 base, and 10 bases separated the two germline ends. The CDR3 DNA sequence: TGCGCCAGCAGCCAAGGACTAGACTTCCAAGAGACCCAGTACTTC. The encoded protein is CASSQGLDFQETQYF.

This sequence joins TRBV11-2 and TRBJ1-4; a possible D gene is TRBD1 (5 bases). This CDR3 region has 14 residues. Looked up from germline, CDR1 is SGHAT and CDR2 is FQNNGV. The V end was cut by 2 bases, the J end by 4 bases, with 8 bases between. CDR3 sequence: CASSLTGLNEKLFF. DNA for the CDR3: TGTGCCAGCAGCTTAACAGGCCTTAATGAAAAACTGTTTTTT.

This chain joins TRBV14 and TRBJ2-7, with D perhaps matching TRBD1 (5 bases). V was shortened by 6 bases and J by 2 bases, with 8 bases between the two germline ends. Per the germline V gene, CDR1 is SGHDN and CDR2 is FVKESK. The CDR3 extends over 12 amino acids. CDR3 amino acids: CASSFRAYEQYF. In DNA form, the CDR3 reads TGTGCCAGCAGTTTCAGGGCCTACGAGCAGTACTTC.